The T cell receptor (beta chain) under discussion was sequenced for a study of T cells after yellow fever vaccination. Notes on the study in general: A small proportion of clonotypes was detected in both the CD4 and CD8 compartments. Reappearance after the booster was seen for most primary-vaccination clones, at roughly 96% CD4 and 80% to 90% CD8. Abundant clonotypes from the bulk population could contaminate FACS-sorted repertoires.

There are a few counts of this clonotype. Its antigen is still unknown. The CDR3 spans 16 residues. Germline V gene lookup returns CDR1 SEHNR and CDR2 FQNEAQ (reference sequence). Trimming cost V 1 base and J 0 bases, with 10 bases left between them. TCRdb used MiXCR to reprocess the 5' RACE reads, holding one entry per CDR3 protein. The sample consists of hundreds of thousands of distinct CDR3 sequences, about 8.7% of them appearing once. The sequences come from PBMCs, collected on the day of the first yellow fever vaccination. The chain couples TRBV7-9 to TRBJ1-5; no definite D call. This clonotype was obtained from a man aged 18 to 30 who received the YFV17D yellow fever vaccine. In DNA, the CDR3 is TGTGCCAGCAGCTTAGTGGACGGATCTAGCAATCAGCCCCAGCATTTT. Its translation is CASSLVDGSSNQPQHF.